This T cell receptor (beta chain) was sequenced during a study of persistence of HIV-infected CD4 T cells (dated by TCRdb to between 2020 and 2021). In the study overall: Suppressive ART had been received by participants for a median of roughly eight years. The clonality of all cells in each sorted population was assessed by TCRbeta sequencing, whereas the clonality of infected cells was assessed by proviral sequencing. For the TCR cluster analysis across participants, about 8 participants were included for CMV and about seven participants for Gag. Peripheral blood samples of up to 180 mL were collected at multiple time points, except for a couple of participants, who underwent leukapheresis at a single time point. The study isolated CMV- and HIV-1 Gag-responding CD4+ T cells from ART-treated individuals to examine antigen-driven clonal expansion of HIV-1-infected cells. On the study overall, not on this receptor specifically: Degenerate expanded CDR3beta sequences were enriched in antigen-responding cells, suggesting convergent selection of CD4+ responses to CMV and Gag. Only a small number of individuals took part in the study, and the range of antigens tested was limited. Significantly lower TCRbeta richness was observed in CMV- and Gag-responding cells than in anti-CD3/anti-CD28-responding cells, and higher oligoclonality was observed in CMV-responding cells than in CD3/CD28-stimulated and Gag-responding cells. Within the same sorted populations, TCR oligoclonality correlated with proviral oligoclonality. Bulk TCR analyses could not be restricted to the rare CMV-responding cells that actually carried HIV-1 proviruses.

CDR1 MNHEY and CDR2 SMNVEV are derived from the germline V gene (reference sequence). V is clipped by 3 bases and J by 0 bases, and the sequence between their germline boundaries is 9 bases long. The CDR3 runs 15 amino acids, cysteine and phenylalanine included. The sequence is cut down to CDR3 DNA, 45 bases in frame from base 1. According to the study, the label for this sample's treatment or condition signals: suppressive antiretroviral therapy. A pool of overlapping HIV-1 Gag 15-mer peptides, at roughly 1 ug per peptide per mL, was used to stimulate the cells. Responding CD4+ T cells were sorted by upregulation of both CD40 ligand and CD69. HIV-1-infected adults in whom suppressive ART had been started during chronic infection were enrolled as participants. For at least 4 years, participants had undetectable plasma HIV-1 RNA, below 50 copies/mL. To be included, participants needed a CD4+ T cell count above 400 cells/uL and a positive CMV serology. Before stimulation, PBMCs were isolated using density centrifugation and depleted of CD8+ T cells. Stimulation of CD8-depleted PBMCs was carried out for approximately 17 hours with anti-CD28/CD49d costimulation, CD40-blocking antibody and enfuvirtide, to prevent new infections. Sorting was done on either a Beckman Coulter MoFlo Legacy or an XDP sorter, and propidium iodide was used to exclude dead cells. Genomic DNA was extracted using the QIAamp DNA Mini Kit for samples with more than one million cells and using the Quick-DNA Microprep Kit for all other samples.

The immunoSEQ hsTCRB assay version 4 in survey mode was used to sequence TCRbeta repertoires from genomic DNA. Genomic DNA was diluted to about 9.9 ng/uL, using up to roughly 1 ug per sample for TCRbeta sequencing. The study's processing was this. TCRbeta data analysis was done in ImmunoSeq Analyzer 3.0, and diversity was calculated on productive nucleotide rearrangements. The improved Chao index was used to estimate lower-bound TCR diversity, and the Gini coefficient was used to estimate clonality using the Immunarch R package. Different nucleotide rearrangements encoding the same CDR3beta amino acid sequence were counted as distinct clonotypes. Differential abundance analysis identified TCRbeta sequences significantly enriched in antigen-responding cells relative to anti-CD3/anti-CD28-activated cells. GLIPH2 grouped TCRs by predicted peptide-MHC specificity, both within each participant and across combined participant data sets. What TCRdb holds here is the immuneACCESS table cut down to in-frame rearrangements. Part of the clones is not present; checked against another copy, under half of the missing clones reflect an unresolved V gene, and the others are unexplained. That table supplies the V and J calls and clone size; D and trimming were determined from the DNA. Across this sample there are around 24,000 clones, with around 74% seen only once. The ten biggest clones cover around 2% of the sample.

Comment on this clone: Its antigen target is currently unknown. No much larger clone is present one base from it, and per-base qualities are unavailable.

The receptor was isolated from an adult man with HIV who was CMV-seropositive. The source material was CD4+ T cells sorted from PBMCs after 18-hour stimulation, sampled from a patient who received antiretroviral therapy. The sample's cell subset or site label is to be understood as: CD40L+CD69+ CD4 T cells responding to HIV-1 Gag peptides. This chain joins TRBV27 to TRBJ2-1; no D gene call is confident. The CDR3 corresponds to CASSFAASSYNEQFF. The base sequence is TGTGCCAGCAGTTTCGCGGCGAGCTCCTACAATGAGCAGTTCTTC.